These 24 T cell receptor beta chains were sequenced from one sample in a study of Graves' ophthalmopathy and Graves' hyperthyroidism. Amplification of the TCR beta CDR3 regions used RNA transcripts (as template). Investigators did first-round RT-PCR with HTBI primers, then second-round multiplex PCR. TCRdb itself ran the multiplex PCR reads through MiXCR, one entry per CDR3 protein. The data contain over 650,000 distinct CDR3 sequences, 35% to 50% of them singletons. The sequenced sample was peripheral blood. The receptors derive from an adult man with Graves' ophthalmopathy.

This clonotype was seen a handful of times. The J gene is TRBJ2-3, the V gene TRBV2; 12 bases agree with TRBD1. The germline V gene encodes CDR1 SNHLY and CDR2 FYNNEI. There are 15 residues in the CDR3. With V trimmed by 5 bases and J by 5 bases, 5 bases remained unmatched. The chain's CDR3 is CASSTGTGGEDTQYF. CDR3 bases: TGTGCCAGCAGTACCGGGACAGGGGGCGAAGATACGCAGTATTTT.

This clonotype has ten or more counts. CDR3: CAITPGQGTREQYF. The CDR3 DNA follows: TGTGCCATCACTCCAGGACAGGGAACTAGGGAGCAGTACTTC. The V call is TRBV10-3, the J call TRBJ2-7; TRBD1 matches at 8 bases. The V gene's germline CDR1 is ENHRY and CDR2 SYGVKD. CDR3 length: 14 residues. The trim removed 7 bases at V and 7 bases at J, leaving 12 bases unmatched.

In regard to this clonotype: Because it lacks the conserved phenylalanine or tryptophan at the end, this CDR3 is likely a read error. The V gene is TRBV5-4, the J gene TRBJ1-1, with D unresolved. V lost 6 bases, J lost 4 bases, and 19 bases lay in between. This CDR3 comprises 15 residues. Germline CDR1 reads SGHNT; CDR2 reads YYREEE (reference sequence). CDR3 in DNA: TGTGCCAGCACCCTGGGTCCTTTTTCGGCCACTGAAGCTTTCCTT. Encoded protein: CASTLGPFSATEAFL.

The chain joins TRBV10-3 to TRBJ1-2; D gene unclear. Trimming cost V 2 bases and J 12 bases, with 16 bases left between them. There are 13 residues in the CDR3. Germline-derived CDR1 and CDR2 are ENHRY and SYGVKD. CDR3 amino acids: CAISEGEEDGNTF. The CDR3 region has the DNA TGTGCCATCAGTGAGGGGGAGGAGGATGGAAACACCTTC.

This clonotype showed up many times. In nucleotides, the CDR3 is TGCAGCGTCCGAACTATGACAGCTAACTATGGCTACACCTTC. Amino acid sequence: CSVRTMTANYGYTF. The chain has TRBV29-1 and TRBJ1-2, with D perhaps TRBD1 (5 bases). Trimming stripped 6 bases from V and 0 bases from J, with 14 bases between. The germline V gene has CDR1 SQVTM and CDR2 ANQGSEA. The CDR3 loop spans 14 amino acids.

V usage is TRBV2 and J usage is TRBJ1-1, with TRBD1 matching 7 bases. This CDR3 spans 15 amino acids. Germline CDR1 is SNHLY and CDR2 is FYNNEI. The trim removed 3 bases at V and 6 bases at J, leaving 10 bases unmatched. CDR3 nucleotides: TGTGCCAGCAGTGAGGTAGGGGGCGATGGCGCTGAAGCTTTCTTT. Translated, it gives CASSEVGGDGAEAFF. Complete variable domain (other parts from reference TRBV2 and TRBJ1-1): EPEVTQTPSHQVTQMGQEVILRCVPISNHLYFYWYRQILGQKVEFLVSFYNNEISEKSEIFDDQFSVERPDGSNFTLKIRSTKLEDSAMYFCASSEVGGDGAEAFFGQGTRLTVV.

V is TRBV4-2 and J is TRBJ1-6; D is unresolved. The CDR3 contains 17 residues. V lost 0 bases to trimming and J lost 0 bases, with 9 bases between them. Germline V lookup: CDR1 LGHNA, CDR2 YNFKEQ. The CDR3 DNA is TGTGCCAGCAGCCAAGACGACGGGAGCTCCTATAATTCACCCCTCCACTTT. It encodes CASSQDDGSSYNSPLHF.

Concerning this clonotype: Germline and junction disagree at one end, which may indicate a read error. The rearrangement uses TRBV10-3 and TRBJ2-2, with D perhaps matching TRBD2 (6 bases). CDR1 is ENHRY and CDR2 is SYGVKD in the germline V gene. The CDR3 is 15 amino acids. DNA for the CDR3: TGTGCCAGCAGTTTCCGGGACTTTTCAACCGGGGAGCTGTTTTTT. Its protein is CASSFRDFSTGELFF.

This clonotype was counted many times. The J gene is TRBJ2-7, the V gene TRBV7-6; TRBD1 matches at 9 bases. V shed 5 bases, J shed 5 bases, and the junction held 10 bases outside the gene matches. CDR3 length equals 15 residues. In germline, CDR1 is SGHVS, CDR2 FNYEAQ. The CDR3 region is CASSTNRDREDEQYF. DNA of the CDR3: TGTGCCAGCAGCACGAATAGGGACAGGGAGGACGAGCAGTACTTC. The full variable domain, rest sourced from reference TRBV7-6 and TRBJ2-7, is GAGVSQSPRYKVTKRGQDVALRCDPISGHVSLYWYRQALGQGPEFLTYFNYEAQQDKSGLPNDRFSAERPEGSISTLTIQRTEQRDSAMYRCASSTNRDREDEQYFGPGTRLTVT.

This clonotype was observed at least ten times. V usage is TRBV20-1 and J usage is TRBJ1-2; unclear D gene. The V and J ends lost 3 bases and 8 bases respectively, with 13 bases between them. Per the germline V gene, CDR1 is DFQATT and CDR2 is SNEGSKA (reference sequence). This CDR3 contains 12 residues. DNA of the CDR3: TGCAGTGCTAGTTCGGCTCCTAGGGGCTACACCTTC. Residues: CSASSAPRGYTF.

Of note for this clonotype: Just one base apart from a much larger clone, this may be a read error. The chain links TRBV19 to TRBJ2-2, with 8 bases matching TRBD2. The CDR3 extends over 15 amino acids. Germline values: CDR1 LNHDA, CDR2 SQIVND (reference sequence). The CDR3 spells CVSSGTGASTGELFF. Written as DNA, the CDR3 is TGTGTCAGTAGCGGGACGGGAGCGAGCACCGGGGAGCTGTTTTTT.

This clonotype has just a few counts. The CDR3 sequence: CASSSSSGGSYEQYF. The CDR3 region has the DNA TGTGCCAGCAGCTCCTCTAGCGGGGGGTCCTACGAGCAGTACTTC. V gene TRBV7-2 combines with J gene TRBJ2-7, with TRBD2 matching over 11 bases. Trimming took 4 bases from V and 1 from J; bases not matched to a gene: 3. The V gene's germline CDR1 is SGHTA and CDR2 FQGNSA. The CDR3 loop spans 15 amino acids.

Concerning this clonotype: This clone may be a read error of a much larger clone one base away. Since the CDR3 does not end with the conserved phenylalanine or tryptophan, this likely comes from a read error. The chain carries TRBV7-2 and TRBJ2-7; TRBD2 matches 9 bases. CDR3 length: 16 amino acids. With V trimmed by 5 bases and J by 8 bases, 16 bases remained unmatched. Germline V CDR1 and CDR2: SGHTA, FQGNSA. The CDR3 DNA reads as TGTGCCAGCAGCCCCCCGGCTAGCGGGACTCGAGGCAAGCAGTACTGC. It specifies CASSPPASGTRGKQYC.

This clonotype has a count of ten or more. The chain employs TRBV2 and TRBJ1-1, with a weak D call TRBD1 (5 bases). The CDR3 covers 14 residues. V lost 1 base to trimming and J lost 1 base, with 7 bases between them. Germline CDR1 SNHLY, CDR2 FYNNEI. CDR3 coding DNA: TGTGCCAGCAGTGAAGGGCAGGGGAACACTGAAGCTTTCTTT. It yields the protein CASSEGQGNTEAFF.

The chain carries TRBV30 and TRBJ1-1; D gene ambiguous. CDR1 and CDR2 (germline): GTSNPN, SVGIG (reference sequence). This CDR3 is built from 12 residues. Trimming took off 3 bases at V and 0 bases at J, with 5 bases between the two ends. This chain's CDR3 is CAWSVVNTEAFF. The CDR3 DNA reads as TGTGCCTGGAGCGTGGTGAACACTGAAGCTTTCTTT.

The chain has TRBV29-1 and TRBJ2-7; 9 bases align to TRBD1. The ends lost 3 bases at V and 6 bases at J; junction bases unmatched: 9. CDR1 and CDR2 (germline): SQVTM, ANQGSEA. This CDR3 comprises 14 residues. The CDR3 sequence is CSVDGLGTGIEQYF. CDR3 DNA: TGCAGCGTTGACGGGTTGGGGACAGGGATCGAGCAGTACTTC.

Remarks on this clonotype: A much larger clone is a single base away; this may be a read error. The chain has TRBV7-8 and TRBJ1-2; 7 bases match TRBD1. Germline lookup yields CDR1 SGHVS and CDR2 FQNEAQ. The CDR3 contains 14 residues. The CDR3 bases are TGTGTCAGCAGAAAAGGGGGCGCGGACTATGGCTACACCTTC. Its translation: CVSRKGGADYGYTF.

The V call is TRBV29-1, the J call TRBJ1-6, with D tentatively TRBD1 (6 bases). V was shortened by 2 bases and J by 10 bases, with 12 bases between the two germline ends. Germline CDR1 SQVTM, CDR2 ANQGSEA. This CDR3 has 13 amino acids. CDR3 nucleotide sequence: TGCAGCGTTGAAAGGGGGATCGGATCACCCCTCCACTTT. Translating it yields CSVERGIGSPLHF.

This clonotype occurred a few times. One junction end disagrees with the germline gene, perhaps due to a read error. The chain uses TRBV7-3 and TRBJ2-2; 7 positions match TRBD1. Germline CDR1 SGHTA, CDR2 FQGTGA. The CDR3 has 14 amino acids. The CDR3, as DNA: TGCGCCAGCAGCCAAGACAGGGTCCCCGGGGAGCTGTTTTTT. Its translation: CASSQDRVPGELFF.

This clonotype was seen many times. The V gene is TRBV7-9, the J gene TRBJ1-1, with D possibly being TRBD1 (5 bases). CDR1 SEHNR and CDR2 FQNEAQ come from the germline V gene (reference sequence). V gave up 3 bases and J gave up 1 base, with 9 bases separating them. CDR3 length: 14 amino acids. The CDR3 bases are TGTGCCAGCAGCTTGGGACCGGAGAACACTGAAGCTTTCTTT. This gives the protein CASSLGPENTEAFF.

This clonotype was seen more than once but under ten times. The chain is built from TRBV19 and TRBJ2-2; D is possibly TRBD1 (6 bases). V was cut by 4 bases and J by 7 bases, with 10 bases left in between. From germline, CDR1 is LNHDA and CDR2 SQIVND (reference sequence). The CDR3 has 13 residues. CDR3 DNA sequence: TGTGCCAGTAGTACACAGGGCGGCGGGGAGCTGTTTTTT. Amino acids: CASSTQGGGELFF. The full variable domain, completed using reference TRBV19 and TRBJ2-2, is DGGITQSPKYLFRKEGQNVTLSCEQNLNHDAMYWYRQDPGQGLRLIYYSQIVNDFQKGDIAEGYSVSREKKESFPLTVTSAQKNPTAFYLCASSTQGGGELFFGEGSRLTVL.

This clonotype was detected many times. The chain is built from TRBV2 and TRBJ2-7; 7 nucleotides match TRBD2. V gave up 0 bases and J gave up 3 bases; unmatched junction bases: 5. The CDR3 is 15 residues long. Germline V gene data show CDR1 as SNHLY and CDR2 as FYNNEI. CDR3 bases: TGTGCCAGCAGTGAAGCGCGGGGCGGGAGCTACGAGCAGTACTTC. Amino acid sequence: CASSEARGGSYEQYF.

The sample holds many counts of this clonotype. The J gene is TRBJ2-7, the V gene TRBV15; D not resolved. Germline CDR1 is LNHNV and CDR2 is YYDKDF (reference sequence). The CDR3 runs 13 residues. The V end was cut by 1 base, the J end by 6 bases, with 10 bases between. The CDR3 spells CATSRVAGSEQYF. The DNA of the CDR3 is TGTGCCACCAGCAGAGTGGCAGGCTCCGAGCAGTACTTC. Full variable domain (outside the CDR3, taken from reference TRBV15 and TRBJ2-7): DAMVIQNPRYQVTQFGKPVTLSCSQTLNHNVMYWYQQKSSQAPKLLFHYYDKDFNNEADTPDNFQSRRPNTSFCFLDIRSPGLGDTAMYLCATSRVAGSEQYFGPGTRLTVT.

The chain couples TRBV9 to TRBJ1-1; possibly TRBD1 for D (5 bases). CDR3 length equals 15 residues. The ends were cut back, 4 bases at V and 4 bases at J, with 17 bases in the middle. Looked up from germline, CDR1 is SGDLS and CDR2 is YYNGEE. The CDR3 spells CASSPTGGMSTEAFF. The CDR3 bases are TGTGCCAGCAGCCCAACCGGGGGGATGAGCACTGAAGCTTTCTTT.